This paragraph reports one TCR beta chain. The sample is drawn from a study of T cell clones after liver transplantation. Study information: Samples came from ITN030ST, which attempted immunosuppression withdrawal within 2 years of liver transplantation.

The V end lost 1 base, the J end lost 5 bases, and 18 bases lay between the germline ends. This CDR3 is 17 amino acids long. Per germline, CDR1 MGHRA and CDR2 YSYEKL. This table comes from immunoSEQ multiplex PCR, and its TCRdb copy is limited to in-frame clones, with some not included. The sample has about 120,000 clones, about nine tenths seen once. The sequence came from a human patient who received a liver transplant. The graft donor may account for some of the T cells. This specimen consisted of CD4+ T cells from blood, obtained 12 months after liver transplant. The chain uses TRBV4-1 and TRBJ2-4, with D possibly being TRBD2 (6 bases). CDR3 sequence: CASSQATTGAAENIQYF. CDR3 DNA sequence: TGCGCCAGCAGCCAAGCGACGACGGGAGCCGCCGAAAACATTCAGTACTTC.